This TCR beta chain was observed in a study of vaccination and CD4 T cells after COVID-19. Cultured CD4+ T cells had their DNA profiled by the Oncomine TCR Beta short-read assay. One entry per CDR3 protein results from TCRdb running MiXCR on the PCR reads. Of roughly 13,000 distinct CDR3 sequences in the sample, around 64% were seen once. Treatment of the sample: approximately nine-day PBMC culture with coronavirus spike peptide pools or control peptides (ViraFEST assay). Details on this clonotype: What it binds is not known.

This TCR was recovered from a human donor who had recovered from COVID-19. The sequenced material came from CD4+ T cells from blood, cultured in vitro.

Here the CDR3 DNA reads TGTGCCAGCAGCTTTGGGGTAGCCAGCACAGATACGCAGTATTTT. As protein: CASSFGVASTDTQYF. The chain has TRBV7-9 and TRBJ2-3; D is unresolved. V gave up 3 bases and J gave up 0 bases, with 10 bases separating them. The CDR3 contains 15 residues. Germline CDR1 and CDR2: SEHNR and FQNEAQ (reference sequence).